This T cell receptor (beta chain) comes out of a study of blood T cells in healthy people across ages. Combining a sample-barcoded 5' primer with a J-beta primer mix, a second PCR ran for about 7 to 11 cycles. A minimum of 2.5 million CDR3-containing paired-end reads was obtained for each sample. MiXCR, run by TCRdb on the 5' RACE reads, gives a single entry per CDR3 protein. The sample consists of about 1.8 million distinct CDR3 sequences, just under 50% of them appearing once. This CDR3 comprises 16 residues. V shed 3 bases and J shed 0 bases, with 11 bases lying between them. The germline gives CDR1 SGHTA, CDR2 FQGNSA. This clonotype has just a few counts.

This sequence originates from a woman aged 35 to 49 in good health. What was sequenced was blood. The V gene is TRBV7-2, the J gene TRBJ2-2; D ambiguous. CDR3 nucleotides: TGTGCCAGCAGCTTTAAGGCCGGTACGAACACCGGGGAGCTGTTTTTT. This encodes CASSFKAGTNTGELFF.